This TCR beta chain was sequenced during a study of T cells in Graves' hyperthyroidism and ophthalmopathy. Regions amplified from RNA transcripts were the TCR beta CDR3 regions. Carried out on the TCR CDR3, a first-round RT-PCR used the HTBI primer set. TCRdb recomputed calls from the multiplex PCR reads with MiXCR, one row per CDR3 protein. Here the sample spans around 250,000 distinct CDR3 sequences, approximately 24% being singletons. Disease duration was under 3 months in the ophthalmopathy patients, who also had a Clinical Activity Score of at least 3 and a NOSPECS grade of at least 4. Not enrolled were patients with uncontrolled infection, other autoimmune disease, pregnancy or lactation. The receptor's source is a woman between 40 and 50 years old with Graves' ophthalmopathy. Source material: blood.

The CDR3 sequence is CASSQDRKETQYF. In DNA, the CDR3 is TGTGCCAGCAGCCAGGACAGAAAAGAGACCCAGTACTTC. The V call is TRBV4-2, the J call TRBJ2-5, with a possible D match to TRBD1 (6 bases). Trimming shortened V by 3 bases and J by 3 bases, and 8 bases separated the two germline ends. Germline V gene data show CDR1 as LGHNA and CDR2 as YNFKEQ. This CDR3 has 13 residues.